The source of this TCR beta chain is a study of radiation and T cells in renal cell carcinoma. Findings and limits, study-wide: From baseline, blood top tumor clonotypes peaked at 2 weeks post-radiation.

For this clone: Antigen: not known.

TCRdb keeps only in-frame clones here, not all; method: immunoSEQ multiplex PCR. The sample gives 70,000 to 100,000 clones, approximately 86% of which show up once; 20% to 25% is in the top ten. V dropped 0 bases and J dropped 8 bases, with 11 bases sitting between them. From germline, CDR1 is SGDLS and CDR2 YYNGEE. CDR3 size: 13 residues. Time point in this sample: blood 2 weeks post-SBRT. Treatment denoted: 15 Gy SBRT to primary tumor, nephrectomy 4 weeks later. The origin of this receptor is a woman in her fifties or sixties with renal cell carcinoma. Sequencing was performed on blood, taken from a patient whose treatment included radiotherapy and nephrectomy. V is TRBV9 and J is TRBJ1-2; TRBD1 might be the D (5 bases). The CDR3 DNA reads TGTGCCAGCAGCGTAGGAGCAGGGACGGGCTACACCTTC. This sequence encodes CASSVGAGTGYTF.